These 27 T cell receptor beta chains were all obtained from the same sample, sequenced in a study of cytomegalovirus exposure and HLA in healthy donors. PCR involved 60 Vbeta and 13 Jbeta primers. Sequenced by immunoSEQ multiplex PCR; TCRdb stores in-frame clones only, minus some. The profile covers under 100,000 clones, with 65% to 80% appearing a single time and 13% taken by the ten largest. The specimen sequenced was PBMCs. The receptor source for this set is a human donor in good health.

The chain uses TRBV5-1 and TRBJ2-1; 9 bases fit TRBD2. This CDR3 contains 16 residues. Losses at the gene ends were 3 bases for V and 6 bases for J; bases not matched to a gene: 10. The V gene's germline CDR1 is SGHRS and CDR2 YFSETQ. CDR3 protein: CASSSRLSGGSNEQFF. CDR3 DNA sequence: TGCGCCAGCAGCTCCCGTTTGAGCGGGGGGTCCAATGAGCAGTTCTTC.

The rearrangement uses TRBV2 and TRBJ1-1, with TRBD1 as a possible D gene (5 bases). The CDR3 totals 15 residues. V shed 1 base and J shed 6 bases, with 15 bases lying between them. CDR1 SNHLY and CDR2 FYNNEI come from the germline V gene. The CDR3 nucleotides are TGTGCCAGCAGTGAAGTAGGGGTCGAGTTCGCTGAAGCTTTCTTT. Amino acid sequence: CASSEVGVEFAEAFF.

The chain carries TRBV7-9 and TRBJ1-6; possibly TRBD1 for D (6 bases). The CDR3 loop spans 16 amino acids. With 1 base removed from V and 7 bases from J, the gap between germline ends came to 14 bases. CDR1 is SEHNR, CDR2 FQNEAQ, per germline (reference sequence). The CDR3 DNA is TGTGCCAGCAGCTTAGATCTGACAGGTCCCAATTCACCCCTCCACTTT. Its translation: CASSLDLTGPNSPLHF.

The chain carries TRBV7-8 and TRBJ1-2; weak D call: TRBD1 (6 bases). Germline CDR1 reads SGHVS; CDR2 reads FQNEAQ. The CDR3 is made up of 12 amino acids. Trimming removed 6 bases at V and 7 bases at J, with 12 bases between. The CDR3 DNA reads TGTGCCAGCAGTTTACAGGGCGGTGGCTACACCTTC. This translates into CASSLQGGGYTF.

The chain employs TRBV7-8 and TRBJ1-2; 9 bases are a match to TRBD1. This CDR3 is 12 amino acids long. Germline V gene lookup returns CDR1 SGHVS and CDR2 FQNEAQ. With 6 bases clipped from V and 5 bases from J, the junction kept 1 base outside the gene matches. The CDR3 protein is CASSDRGYGYTF. The CDR3 DNA reads as TGTGCCAGCAGTGACAGGGGGTATGGCTACACCTTC.

This sequence joins TRBV19 and TRBJ1-2; 10 nucleotides match TRBD1. The CDR3 has 13 amino acids. V trimming: 9 bases; J trimming: 6 bases; junction bases outside the gene matches: 7. Germline lookup yields CDR1 LNHDA and CDR2 SQIVND (reference sequence). CDR3 sequence: CASRTGGFNGYTF. The DNA for the CDR3 is TGTGCCAGCCGGACAGGGGGTTTCAATGGCTACACCTTC.

Only a few counts were recorded for this clone. The chain employs TRBV6-1 and TRBJ1-1; D may be TRBD1 (5 bases). CDR1 MNHNS and CDR2 SASEGT come from the germline V gene. The CDR3 totals 15 residues. The V end lost 5 bases, the J end lost 1 base, and 14 bases lay between the germline ends. The CDR3 bases are TGTGCCAGCAGTCCCCGGGGGGGTACGAACACTGAAGCTTTCTTT. It translates to CASSPRGGTNTEAFF.

The rearrangement uses TRBV5-4 and TRBJ1-4, with D perhaps matching TRBD1 (6 bases). CDR1 is SGHNT and CDR2 is YYREEE in the germline V gene (reference sequence). The V end lost 5 bases, the J end lost 8 bases, and 16 bases lay between the germline ends. The CDR3 is 14 residues long. CDR3 DNA: TGTGCCAGCAGACAAGATCAGGGGTCCGAAAAACTGTTTTTT. Translating it yields CASRQDQGSEKLFF.

The chain uses TRBV4-1 and TRBJ1-2; 9 positions agree with TRBD1. CDR1 and CDR2 (germline): MGHRA, YSYEKL. There are 16 residues in the CDR3. After removal of 0 bases from V and 5 bases from J, the junction contained 7 bases not matched to a gene. CDR3 loop: CASSQDSRGTGYGYTF. CDR3 coding DNA: TGCGCCAGCAGCCAAGATTCTCGTGGGACAGGGTATGGCTACACCTTC.

The chain links TRBV5-4 to TRBJ2-3; 14 bases fit TRBD2. Germline V gives CDR1 SGHNT, CDR2 YYREEE (reference sequence). The CDR3 has 16 amino acids. Trimming cost V 4 bases and J 4 bases; bases outside gene matches: 5. In nucleotides, the CDR3 is TGTGCCAGCAGCGGAGGACTAGCGGGGGGCCCAGATACGCAGTATTTT. Translating gives CASSGGLAGGPDTQYF.

This chain joins TRBV6-5 and TRBJ2-1, with TRBD2 matching over 13 bases. This CDR3 has 16 amino acids. After removal of 4 bases from V and 7 bases from J, the junction contained 7 bases not matched to a gene. Germline CDR1 reads MNHEY; CDR2 reads SVGAGI. The CDR3 DNA is TGTGCCAGCAGTTCCCAGACTAGCGGGGGGAGGAATGAGCAGTTCTTC. Translating it yields CASSSQTSGGRNEQFF.

The V and J genes are TRBV25-1 and TRBJ2-5; possible D gene TRBD2, 6 bases. The germline V and J ends were trimmed by 5 bases and 5 bases, with 15 bases remaining between them. CDR1 is MGHDK, CDR2 SYGVNS, per germline. CDR3 length equals 14 residues. The CDR3 DNA reads TGTGCCAGCAGTCCCTCCTTTGGGGGGGAGACCCAGTACTTC. Amino acid sequence: CASSPSFGGETQYF.

V is TRBV11-3 and J is TRBJ1-5, with D possibly matching TRBD1 (6 bases). This CDR3 region has 13 residues. Trimming cost V 5 bases and J 5 bases, with 10 bases left between them. Looked up from germline, CDR1 is SGHNT and CDR2 is YENEEA. The CDR3 region is CASSHRVDQPQHF. DNA for the CDR3: TGTGCCAGCAGCCACAGGGTAGATCAGCCCCAGCATTTT.

The chain couples TRBV7-9 to TRBJ2-3; 13 bases are shared with TRBD2. The CDR3 length is 16 residues. CDR1 SEHNR and CDR2 FQNEAQ come from the germline V gene (reference sequence). V was clipped by 6 bases and J by 2 bases; unmatched bases: 5. Here the CDR3 DNA reads TGTGCCAGCAGTCCGGGACTAGCGGGGACCACAGATACGCAGTATTTT. It codes for CASSPGLAGTTDTQYF.

This chain links TRBV11-2 with TRBJ2-7; TRBD2 matches at 10 bases. V trimming: 4 bases; J trimming: 3 bases; junction bases outside the gene matches: 3. The germline V gene has CDR1 SGHAT and CDR2 FQNNGV. The CDR3 covers 14 residues. In nucleotides, the CDR3 is TGTGCCAGCAGCTGGACTAGCGGAGACTACGAGCAGTACTTC. This encodes CASSWTSGDYEQYF. Combining the CDR3 with reference TRBV11-2 and TRBJ2-7 gives the whole variable domain EAGVAQSPRYKIIEKRQSVAFWCNPISGHATLYWYQQILGQGPKLLIQFQNNGVVDDSQLPKDRFSAERLKGVDSTLKIQPAKLEDSAVYLCASSWTSGDYEQYFGPGTRLTVT.

V gene TRBV7-2 combines with J gene TRBJ2-1, with D possibly matching TRBD1 (6 bases). V lost 5 bases and J 9 bases, leaving 17 bases between the germline ends. The CDR3 consists of 14 residues. CDR1 is SGHTA and CDR2 is FQGNSA in the germline V gene. Here the CDR3 DNA reads TGTGCCAGCAGCCACAACGTACTACAGGGTGAGCAGTTCTTC. Its protein is CASSHNVLQGEQFF. Full variable domain (rest looked up from reference TRBV7-2 and TRBJ2-1): GAGVSQSPSNKVTEKGKDVELRCDPISGHTALYWYRQSLGQGLEFLIYFQGNSAPDKSGLPSDRFSAERTGGSVSTLTIQRTQQEDSAVYLCASSHNVLQGEQFFGPGTRLTVL.

The J gene is TRBJ2-5, the V gene TRBV5-6, with 9 bases matching TRBD1. The DNA end favors TRBJ2-7, so the J call may be wrong. This CDR3 contains 15 residues. Germline loops: CDR1 SGHDT, CDR2 YYEEEE. CDR3 residues: CASSPRNRGRYEQYF. Here the CDR3 DNA reads TGTGCCAGCAGCCCACGAAACAGGGGGCGATACGAGCAGTACTTC.

This rearrangement joins TRBV29-1 to TRBJ2-3; D perhaps matches TRBD2 (5 bases). The CDR3 is 14 residues long. CDR1 is SQVTM, CDR2 ANQGSEA, per germline. Trimming took off 5 bases at V and 0 bases at J, with 12 bases between the two ends. CDR3 bases: TGCAGCGTTATTGGACTGGGGAGCACAGATACGCAGTATTTT. Encoded protein: CSVIGLGSTDTQYF.

The table lists this clone with a few counts. J is TRBJ1-1 and V is TRBV5-1, with unresolved D. CDR1 is SGHRS and CDR2 is YFSETQ in the germline V gene. V gave up 0 bases and J gave up 8 bases, with 14 bases separating them. The CDR3 runs 14 residues. The CDR3 sequence: CASSLELAPLEAFF. The CDR3 nucleotides are TGCGCCAGCAGCTTGGAATTGGCCCCCTTAGAAGCTTTCTTT.

The chain links TRBV6-5 to TRBJ1-2; TRBD1 matches 7 bases. V gave up 7 bases and J gave up 4 bases; unmatched junction bases: 12. From germline, CDR1 is MNHEY and CDR2 SVGAGI. This CDR3 comprises 15 residues. CDR3 coding DNA: TGTGCCAGCATTGGTAGGACAGGCTCCTCCTATGGCTACACCTTC. Translation: CASIGRTGSSYGYTF.

This sequence joins TRBV18 and TRBJ2-7, with D tentatively TRBD2 (5 bases). Germline V gene lookup returns CDR1 KGHSH and CDR2 LQKENI. The V end was cut by 8 bases, the J end by 5 bases, with 13 bases between. The CDR3 has 12 residues. Here the CDR3 reads CASGGFSDEQYF. CDR3 DNA: TGTGCCAGCGGCGGGTTCTCGGACGAGCAGTACTTC.

This chain uses TRBV4-1 with TRBJ2-5; no reliable D call. The CDR3 has 16 amino acids. Germline CDR1 is MGHRA and CDR2 is YSYEKL. V was trimmed by 0 bases and J by 4 bases, leaving 15 bases between them. Here the CDR3 DNA reads TGCGCCAGCAGCCAAGATCCCTACCTACCAGGAGAGACCCAGTACTTC. Residues: CASSQDPYLPGETQYF.

The chain carries TRBV10-3 and TRBJ1-5, with no clear D. V was clipped by 4 bases and J by 0 bases, with 7 bases between them. Looked up from germline, CDR1 is ENHRY and CDR2 is SYGVKD. This CDR3 region has 14 residues. CDR3 sequence reads: CAISAVNSNQPQHF. CDR3 nucleotides: TGTGCCATCAGTGCAGTAAATAGCAATCAGCCCCAGCATTTT.

A note on this clone: At one end, the junction sequence differs from germline, possibly due to a read error. The V call is TRBV6-6, the J call TRBJ1-3; 7 bases match TRBD1. The CDR3 is 12 amino acids. Germline V gives CDR1 MNHNY, CDR2 SVGAGI (reference sequence). CDR3 amino acids: CSSRKQGNTIYF. The DNA for the CDR3 is TGTTCCAGCAGGAAACAGGGGAACACCATATATTTT.

V is TRBV28 and J is TRBJ1-6, with 9 bases aligning to TRBD1. With V trimmed by 6 bases and J by 14 bases, 11 bases remained unmatched. Germline V CDR1 and CDR2: MDHEN, SYDVKM. This CDR3 has 14 amino acids. CDR3 sequence reads: CASSYDRGGPSLHF. CDR3 DNA: TGTGCCAGCAGCTATGACAGGGGGGGCCCATCCCTCCACTTT. The full variable domain, rest sourced from reference TRBV28 and TRBJ1-6, is DVKVTQSSRYLVKRTGEKVFLECVQDMDHENMFWYRQDPGLGLRLIYFSYDVKMKEKGDIPEGYSVSREKKERFSLILESASTNQTSMYLCASSYDRGGPSLHFGNGTRLTVT.

The CDR3 region has the DNA TGTGCCAGCAGGATAACCCCAGGGGATGTCTATGGCTACACCTTC. As protein: CASRITPGDVYGYTF. J is TRBJ1-2 and V is TRBV5-6; D possibly corresponds to TRBD1 (6 bases). Germline V CDR1 and CDR2: SGHDT, YYEEEE. With 5 bases removed from V and 4 bases from J, the gap between germline ends came to 18 bases. This CDR3 is 15 amino acids long.

This sequence joins TRBV5-6 and TRBJ2-7; TRBD1 might be the D (5 bases). V gave up 0 bases and J gave up 2 bases, with 9 bases separating them. Per the germline V gene, CDR1 is SGHDT and CDR2 is YYEEEE. CDR3 length equals 14 residues. The CDR3 region is CASSLGDSPYEQYF. CDR3 in DNA: TGTGCCAGCAGCTTGGGAGACAGCCCCTACGAGCAGTACTTC.